These 9 T cell receptor beta chains originate from one sample sequenced in a study of post-analysis software for immune sequencing data. Tagging with unique molecular identifiers was a feature of the TCR beta cDNA libraries. TCRdb reprocessed the PCR reads with MiXCR, giving one entry per CDR3 protein. This table has over 150,000 distinct CDR3 sequences, 35% to 40% appearing once. The sample was blood, taken after autologous hematopoietic stem cell transplantation. Receptors originate from a girl aged 5-17 years with multiple sclerosis.

This clonotype was seen more than once but under ten times. The chain joins TRBV6-4 to TRBJ2-1; 9 positions match TRBD2. Germline CDR1 and CDR2: MRHNA and SNTAGT. The V gene end was trimmed by 4 bases and the J gene end by 6 bases; junction bases not matched to a gene: 7. This CDR3 is built from 15 residues. DNA of the CDR3: TGTGCCAGCAGTGTGACTAGCGGTAGCCCCAATGAGCAGTTCTTC. Encoded protein: CASSVTSGSPNEQFF.

A word on this clonotype: One junction end disagrees with the germline gene, perhaps due to a read error. V and J are TRBV12-3 or TRBV12-4 and TRBJ2-3, with D unclear. The CDR3 extends over 15 amino acids. The CDR3 here is CASSLGKGSTDAQYF. The CDR3 nucleotides read TGTGCCAGCAGTCTAGGAAAGGGTAGCACAGATGCGCAGTATTTT.

This clonotype was counted only a few times. This chain uses TRBV19 with TRBJ2-6; no clear D. This CDR3 spans 15 amino acids. The germline CDR1 and CDR2 sequences are LNHDA and SQIVND (reference sequence). V lost 3 bases, J lost 0 bases, and 6 bases lay in between. The CDR3: CASSIQGSGANVLTF. DNA for the CDR3: TGTGCCAGTAGTATTCAAGGCTCTGGGGCCAACGTCCTGACTTTC. Complete variable domain (other parts from reference TRBV19 and TRBJ2-6): DGGITQSPKYLFRKEGQNVTLSCEQNLNHDAMYWYRQDPGQGLRLIYYSQIVNDFQKGDIAEGYSVSREKKESFPLTVTSAQKNPTAFYLCASSIQGSGANVLTFGAGSRLTVL.

This clonotype showed up just a few times. This chain joins TRBV7-2 and TRBJ1-1; weak D call: TRBD1 (5 bases). With 0 bases removed from V and 3 bases from J, the gap between germline ends came to 8 bases. Germline lookup yields CDR1 SGHTA and CDR2 FQGNSA. CDR3 size: 14 residues. In DNA, the CDR3 is TGTGCCAGCAGCTTAGCGGCGGGGGACACTGAAGCTTTCTTT. Translated, it gives CASSLAAGDTEAFF.

This clonotype was observed at least ten times. This chain links TRBV12-3 or TRBV12-4 with TRBJ2-1; possible D gene TRBD2, 5 bases. V shed 5 bases and J shed 4 bases, with 15 bases lying between them. CDR3 length equals 15 residues. The CDR3 loop is CASSLRREGYNEQFF. The CDR3 DNA follows: TGTGCCAGCAGTCTAAGACGGGAAGGGTACAATGAGCAGTTCTTC.

At least ten counts were recorded for this clonotype. CDR3 in amino acids: CASKGSTYEQYF. In DNA, the CDR3 is TGCGCCAGCAAGGGCAGCACCTACGAGCAGTACTTC. This chain joins TRBV5-1 and TRBJ2-7, with D unclear. Germline V lookup: CDR1 SGHRS, CDR2 YFSETQ. The length of the CDR3 is 12 residues. V was shortened by 6 bases and J by 2 bases, with 9 bases between the two germline ends.

This clonotype was seen more than once but under ten times. The V and J genes are TRBV18 and TRBJ2-3; TRBD1 might be the D (5 bases). V was shortened by 4 bases and J by 7 bases, with 15 bases between the two germline ends. CDR1 is KGHSH and CDR2 is LQKENI in the germline V gene. This CDR3 contains 14 residues. Here the CDR3 DNA reads TGTGCCAGCTCACAGTCTGGGGCCCTCAATACGCAGTATTTT. The encoded protein is CASSQSGALNTQYF. Filled out from reference TRBV18 and TRBJ2-3, the complete variable domain reads NAGVMQNPRHLVRRRGQEARLRCSPMKGHSHVYWYRQLPEEGLKFMVYLQKENIIDESGMPKERFSAEFPKEGPSILRIQQVVRGDSAAYFCASSQSGALNTQYFGPGTRLTVL.

The chain combines TRBV7-8 with TRBJ1-6, with TRBD1 matching over 7 bases. The CDR3 is 14 amino acids. Germline CDR1 is SGHVS and CDR2 is FQNEAQ. With V trimmed by 3 bases and J by 5 bases, 1 base remained unmatched. CDR3 bases: TGTGCCAGCAGCTTCGACAGGGATAATTCACCCCTCCACTTT. This encodes CASSFDRDNSPLHF.

The chain couples TRBV12-3 or TRBV12-4 to TRBJ2-1; D call uncertain. Deletions cut 2 bases from V and 2 bases from J, with 13 bases between. The CDR3 runs 16 residues. CDR3 coding DNA: TGTGCCAGCAGTTTATATGCAGGCTTTGCCTACAATGAGCAGTTCTTC. This translates into CASSLYAGFAYNEQFF.